The 10 T cell receptor beta chains given below trace back to one sample, sequenced in a study of CD8+CD57+ T cells in acquired aplastic anemia. Genomic DNA templated the TCR beta VDJ and CDR3 profiling. One entry per CDR3 protein results from TCRdb running MiXCR on the reads. The table records about 220,000 distinct CDR3 sequences, roughly 33% of them present only once. The sample taken for sequencing was sorted CD4+, CD8+, or CD8+CD57+ T cells (not recorded which) from PBMCs. These TCRs come from a human donor in good health, serving as a control.

This chain connects TRBV28 to TRBJ2-7, with 8 bases lining up with TRBD2. Germline CDR1 reads MDHEN; CDR2 reads SYDVKM. V shed 4 bases and J 4 bases; nucleotides not matched to a gene: 12. The CDR3 consists of 16 residues. The CDR3 DNA reads as TGTGCCAGCAGTTCCCGTTTTGTTAGCGGGATATACGAGCAGTACTTC. Translated: CASSSRFVSGIYEQYF.

Many counts were recorded for this clonotype. The rearrangement joins TRBV2 to TRBJ1-4, with 8 bases aligning to TRBD1. Germline lookup yields CDR1 SNHLY and CDR2 FYNNEI. With V trimmed by 5 bases and J by 7 bases, 6 bases remained unmatched. This CDR3 has 14 residues. This chain's CDR3 is CASSLTGDSEKLFF. The CDR3 DNA reads TGTGCCAGCAGTTTGACAGGGGATTCTGAAAAACTGTTTTTT.

V is TRBV5-1 and J is TRBJ1-2, with D unclear. The V end was cut by 0 bases, the J end by 3 bases, with 12 bases between. The CDR3 runs to 15 residues. Germline V gene lookup returns CDR1 SGHRS and CDR2 YFSETQ. CDR3 loop: CASSLEVTNYYGYTF. DNA of the CDR3: TGCGCCAGCAGCTTGGAGGTGACTAATTACTATGGCTACACCTTC. The whole variable domain, filled in from reference TRBV5-1 and TRBJ1-2, reads KAGVTQTPRYLIKTRGQQVTLSCSPISGHRSVSWYQQTPGQGLQFLFEYFSETQRNKGNFPGRFSGRQFSNSRSEMNVSTLELGDSALYLCASSLEVTNYYGYTFGSGTRLTVV.

The V and J genes are TRBV18 and TRBJ1-3; no firm D call. This CDR3 has 14 residues. V dropped 3 bases and J dropped 0 bases, with 6 bases sitting between them. The germline V gene encodes CDR1 KGHSH and CDR2 LQKENI. CDR3 sequence reads: CASSPTSSGNTIYF. The CDR3 DNA sequence: TGTGCCAGCTCACCTACGTCCTCTGGAAACACCATATATTTT.

As regards this clonotype: This sequence may be a read error, since a much larger clone differs from it by one base. The rearrangement links TRBV11-2 to TRBJ2-7; 10 bases are a match to TRBD1. The CDR3 contains 12 residues. In germline, CDR1 is SGHAT, CDR2 FQNNGV. The CDR3 DNA reads TGTGCCGGCAGCTGGGGACAGGGGTTGGAGTACTTC. This sequence encodes CAGSWGQGLEYF.

The sample holds many counts of this clonotype. V is TRBV20-1 and J is TRBJ1-2; D possibly corresponds to TRBD1 (6 bases). The V end lost 3 bases, the J end lost 4 bases, and 9 bases lay between the germline ends. The length of the CDR3 is 12 residues. Germline V CDR1 and CDR2: DFQATT, SNEGSKA (reference sequence). Written as DNA, the CDR3 is TGCAGTGCTAGGGACAGCGGCTATGGCTACACCTTC. Its protein is CSARDSGYGYTF.

This clonotype was observed many times. This chain links TRBV20-1 with TRBJ2-3; D remains unclear. Trimming shortened V by 1 base and J by 0 bases, and 11 bases separated the two germline ends. The CDR3 is made up of 15 amino acids. Per germline, CDR1 DFQATT and CDR2 SNEGSKA (reference sequence). Written as DNA, the CDR3 is TGCAGTGCTAGAGGGCAGAAGTCTAGCACAGATACGCAGTATTTT. Translation: CSARGQKSSTDTQYF.

This clonotype was recorded many times. V gene TRBV24-1 combines with J gene TRBJ2-3; 12 bases fit TRBD1. V lost 3 bases, J lost 6 bases, and 15 bases stayed unmatched. The CDR3 has 19 residues. Germline CDR1 is KGHDR and CDR2 is SFDVKD. The CDR3 coding sequence is TGTGCCACCAGTGATCCCGTACCGGGACAGGGGGCTGTTTTGGATACGCAGTATTTT. The encoded protein is CATSDPVPGQGAVLDTQYF.

This clonotype was counted between two and nine times. The chain carries TRBV5-1 and TRBJ2-5, with 14 bases identical to TRBD2. The CDR3 sequence is 18 residues long. V trimming: 4 bases; J trimming: 1 base; junction bases outside the gene matches: 9. Germline V gene lookup returns CDR1 SGHRS and CDR2 YFSETQ. The DNA for the CDR3 is TGCGCCAGCAGCCTTCGGATGGGACTAGCGGGGGTCCAAGAGACCCAGTACTTC. Translation: CASSLRMGLAGVQETQYF.

This clonotype was picked up a small number of times. The CDR3 sequence is CASRGQGYNEQFF. Here the CDR3 DNA reads TGTGCCAGCAGGGGACAGGGCTACAATGAGCAGTTCTTC. The J gene is TRBJ2-1, the V gene TRBV12-3 or TRBV12-4; 9 bases are a match to TRBD1. The CDR3 extends over 13 amino acids. J gave up 3 bases and V 6 bases, and 0 bases lay outside the gene matches.